This T cell receptor beta chain is drawn from a study of identical twins. CDR1 is LNHDA and CDR2 is SQIVND in the germline V gene (reference sequence). Deletions cut 7 bases from V and 10 bases from J, with 20 bases between. This CDR3 is 14 amino acids long. This clonotype has just a few counts. TCRdb processed the 5' RACE reads anew with MiXCR; each CDR3 protein has one entry. The data hold some 500,000 distinct CDR3 sequences, with around 15% observed a single time. These data were also filed under a second study, of yellow fever vaccine responses in identical twins.

The rearrangement uses TRBV19 and TRBJ2-1; tentative D call: TRBD1 (6 bases). Input material: CD4+ T cells sorted from blood. This TCR derives from a woman between 18 and 30 years old in good health. The CDR3 here is CASTEDSSLPEQFF. In nucleotides, the CDR3 is TGTGCCAGTACCGAGGACAGCTCCCTTCCCGAGCAGTTCTTC.